This T cell receptor beta chain emerged from a study of Ad26.COV2.S vaccination and SARS-CoV-2 variants. The data were produced by immunoSEQ multiplex PCR, yet TCRdb's version contains in-frame clones alone and is incomplete. The data contain 410,000 or so clones, 90% of them singletons. Broader study findings: Using TCR breadth and depth analyses may have led to underestimated total T cell responses. Participants in the vaccine arm had higher spike-specific TCR breadth; placebo recipients had lower.

V lost 0 bases, J lost 4 bases, and 7 bases lay in between. CDR1 is LGHNA, CDR2 YSLEER, per germline. The CDR3 covers 14 residues. Documented treatment: around 19 received Ad26.COV2.S at low or high dose, single or two shots; roughly 5 received placebo; per-sample allocation not given. The samples date from day 63 after the first vaccine or placebo injection. As its vector, the vaccine had Ad26, which expressed Wuhan-strain SARS-CoV-2 spike. As concerns this clone: Antigen: not known.

The specimen was peripheral blood, collected in a trial of Ad26.COV2.S vaccine versus placebo. This TCR derives from a person aged 18-60 years who received the Ad26.COV2.S COVID-19 vaccine or a placebo. The gene calls are TRBV4-3 and TRBJ2-1; D remains ambiguous. This CDR3 is CASSQDFSYNEQFF. CDR3 DNA sequence: TGCGCCAGCAGCCAAGATTTCAGTTACAATGAGCAGTTCTTC.